This T cell receptor beta chain was captured by sequencing in a study of blood T cells in healthy people across ages. With a J-beta primer mix and a sample-barcoded 5' primer, a second PCR ran about 7 to 12 cycles. Using its own MiXCR run on the 5' RACE reads, TCRdb lists one record per CDR3 protein. The sample includes 550,000 to 750,000 distinct CDR3 sequences, approximately 21% seen only once; the top ten take roughly 3.4%. This clonotype was recorded a few times. Germline values: CDR1 DFQATT, CDR2 SNEGSKA (reference sequence). Between the trimmed V and J ends, which lost 5 bases and 3 bases, there was a span of 10 bases. The CDR3 runs to 13 residues. Aged roughly 6 to 100, donors were systemically healthy Caucasians from Russia. Extracted total RNA amounted to at least 5.5 micrograms for each sample.

The J gene is TRBJ1-4, the V gene TRBV20-1; D call uncertain. Sequencing was done on a sample of blood. The source is a man aged 65-85 years in good health. The CDR3 DNA sequence: TGCAGTGCTCACCGGGCCTCTAATGAAAAACTGTTTTTT. Its protein product is CSAHRASNEKLFF.